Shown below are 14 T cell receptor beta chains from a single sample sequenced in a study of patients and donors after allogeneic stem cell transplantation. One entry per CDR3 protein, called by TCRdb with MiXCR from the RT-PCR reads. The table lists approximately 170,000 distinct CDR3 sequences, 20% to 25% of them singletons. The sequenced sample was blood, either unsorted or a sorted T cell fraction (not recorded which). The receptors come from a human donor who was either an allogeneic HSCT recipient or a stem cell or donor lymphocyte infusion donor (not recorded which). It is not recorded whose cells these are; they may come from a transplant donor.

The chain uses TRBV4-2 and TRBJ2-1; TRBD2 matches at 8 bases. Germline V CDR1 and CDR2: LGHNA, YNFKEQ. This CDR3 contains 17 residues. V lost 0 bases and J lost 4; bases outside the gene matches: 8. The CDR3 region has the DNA TGTGCCAGCAGCCAAGACCTAGCGGGCCCGATGTACAATGAGCAGTTCTTC. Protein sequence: CASSQDLAGPMYNEQFF.

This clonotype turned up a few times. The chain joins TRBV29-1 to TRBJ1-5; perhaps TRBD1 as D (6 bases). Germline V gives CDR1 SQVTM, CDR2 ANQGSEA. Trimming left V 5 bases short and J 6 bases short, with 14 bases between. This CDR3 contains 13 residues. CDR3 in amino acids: CSVQSGEAQPQHF. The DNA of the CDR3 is TGCAGCGTTCAATCAGGGGAGGCTCAGCCCCAGCATTTT. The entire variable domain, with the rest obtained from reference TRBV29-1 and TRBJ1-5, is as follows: SAVISQKPSRDICQRGTSLTIQCQVDSQVTMMFWYRQQPGQSLTLIATANQGSEATYESGFVIDKFPISRPNLTFSTLTVSNMSPEDSSIYLCSVQSGEAQPQHFGDGTRLSIL.

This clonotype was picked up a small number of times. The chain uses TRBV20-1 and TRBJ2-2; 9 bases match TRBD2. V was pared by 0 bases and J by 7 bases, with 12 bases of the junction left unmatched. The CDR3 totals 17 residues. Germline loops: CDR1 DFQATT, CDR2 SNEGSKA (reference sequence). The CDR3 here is CSARDQLLAGLGGELFF. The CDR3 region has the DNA TGCAGTGCTAGAGATCAGTTACTAGCGGGCCTGGGCGGGGAGCTGTTTTTT.

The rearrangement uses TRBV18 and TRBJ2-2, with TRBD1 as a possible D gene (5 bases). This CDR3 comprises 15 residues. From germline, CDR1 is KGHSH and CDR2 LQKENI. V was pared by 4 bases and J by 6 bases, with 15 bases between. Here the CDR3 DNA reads TGTGCCAGCTCACTACTGCAGACAGCACCCGGGGAGCTGTTTTTT. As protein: CASSLLQTAPGELFF.

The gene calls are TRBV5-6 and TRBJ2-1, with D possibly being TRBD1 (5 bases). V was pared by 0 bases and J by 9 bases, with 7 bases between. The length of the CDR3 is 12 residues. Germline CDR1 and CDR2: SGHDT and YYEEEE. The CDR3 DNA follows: TGTGCCAGCAGCTTGGAGGGGCTTGAGCAGTTCTTC. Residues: CASSLEGLEQFF.

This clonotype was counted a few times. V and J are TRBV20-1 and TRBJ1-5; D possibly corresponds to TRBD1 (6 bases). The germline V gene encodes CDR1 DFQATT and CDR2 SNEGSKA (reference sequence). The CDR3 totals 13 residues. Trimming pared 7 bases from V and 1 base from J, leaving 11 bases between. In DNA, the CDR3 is TGCAGTGTTTGGGGGCAGAGCAATCAGCCCCAGCATTTT. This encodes CSVWGQSNQPQHF.

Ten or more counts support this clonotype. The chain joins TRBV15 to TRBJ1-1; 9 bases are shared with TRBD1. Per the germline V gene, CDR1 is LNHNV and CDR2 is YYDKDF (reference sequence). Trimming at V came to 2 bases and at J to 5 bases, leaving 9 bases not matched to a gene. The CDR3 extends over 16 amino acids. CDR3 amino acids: CATSRPLGQGRTEAFF. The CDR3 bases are TGTGCCACCAGCAGACCCCTAGGACAGGGGAGGACTGAAGCTTTCTTT.

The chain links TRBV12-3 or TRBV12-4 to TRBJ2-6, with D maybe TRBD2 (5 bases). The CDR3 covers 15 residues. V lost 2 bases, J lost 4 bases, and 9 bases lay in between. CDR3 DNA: TGTGCCAGCAGTTTACCGGGATCGGGGGCCAACGTCCTGACTTTC. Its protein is CASSLPGSGANVLTF.

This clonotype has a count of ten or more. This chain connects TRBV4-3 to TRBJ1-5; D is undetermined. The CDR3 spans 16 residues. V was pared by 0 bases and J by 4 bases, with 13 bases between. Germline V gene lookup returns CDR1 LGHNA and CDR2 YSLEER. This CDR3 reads CASSQDLDGFNQPQHF. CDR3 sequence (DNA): TGCGCCAGCAGCCAAGATCTTGATGGCTTTAATCAGCCCCAGCATTTT.

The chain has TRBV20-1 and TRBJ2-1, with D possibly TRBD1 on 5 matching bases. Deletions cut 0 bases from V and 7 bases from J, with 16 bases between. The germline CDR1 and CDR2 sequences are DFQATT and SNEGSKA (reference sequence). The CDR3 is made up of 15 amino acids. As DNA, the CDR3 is TGCAGTGCTAGAGATGATGGGCAGGGTTGGAATGAGCAGTTCTTC. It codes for CSARDDGQGWNEQFF.

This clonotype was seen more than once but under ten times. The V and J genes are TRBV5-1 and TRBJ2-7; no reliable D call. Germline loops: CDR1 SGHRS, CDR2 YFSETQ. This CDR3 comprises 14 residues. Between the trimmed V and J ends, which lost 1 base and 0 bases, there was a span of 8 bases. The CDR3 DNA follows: TGCGCCAGCAGCTTGACATTAGACTCCTACGAGCAGTACTTC. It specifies CASSLTLDSYEQYF.

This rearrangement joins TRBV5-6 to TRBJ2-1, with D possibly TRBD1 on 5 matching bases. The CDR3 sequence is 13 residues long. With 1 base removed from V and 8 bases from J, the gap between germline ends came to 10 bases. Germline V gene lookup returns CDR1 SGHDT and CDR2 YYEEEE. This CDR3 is CASSLIGAHEQFF. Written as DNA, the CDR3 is TGTGCCAGCAGCTTGATTGGGGCCCATGAGCAGTTCTTC. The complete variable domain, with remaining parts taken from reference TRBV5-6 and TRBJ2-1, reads DAGVTQSPTHLIKTRGQQVTLRCSPKSGHDTVSWYQQALGQGPQFIFQYYEEEERQRGNFPDRFSGHQFPNYSSELNVNALLLGDSALYLCASSLIGAHEQFFGPGTRLTVL.

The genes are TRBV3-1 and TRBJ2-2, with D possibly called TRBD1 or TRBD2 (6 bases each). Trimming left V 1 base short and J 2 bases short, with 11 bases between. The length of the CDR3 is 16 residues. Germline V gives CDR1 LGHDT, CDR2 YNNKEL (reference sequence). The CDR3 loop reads CASSQVGGANTGELFF. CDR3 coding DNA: TGTGCCAGCAGCCAAGTGGGGGGCGCTAACACCGGGGAGCTGTTTTTT.

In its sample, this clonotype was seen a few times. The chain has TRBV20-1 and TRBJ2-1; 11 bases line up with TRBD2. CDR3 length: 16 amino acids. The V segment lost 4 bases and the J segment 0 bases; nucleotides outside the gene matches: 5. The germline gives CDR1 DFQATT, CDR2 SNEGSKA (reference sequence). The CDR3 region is CSANQGLAGSYNEQFF. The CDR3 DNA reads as TGCAGTGCTAACCAAGGACTAGCGGGCTCCTACAATGAGCAGTTCTTC.